A single count supports the clone carrying this T cell receptor (beta chain). The antigen is unknown. The data stem from a study of T-cell memory formation after mild COVID-19. Study-level results: Researchers found some responding clones in pre-infection memory, a sign that cross-reactive memory joined. While clones contracting from day 15 to 85 were balanced between CD4 and CD8, later expanders leaned CD4+.

V gave up 12 bases and J gave up 0 bases; unmatched junction bases: 11. This CDR3 spans 15 amino acids. The V gene's germline CDR1 is KGHDR and CDR2 SFDVKD. TCRdb re-called the 5' RACE reads with MiXCR, one entry per CDR3 protein. Of roughly 170,000 distinct CDR3 sequences in the sample, roughly a fifth were seen once. What was sequenced was PBMCs or a T cell subset sorted from them (not recorded which). The chain employs TRBV24-1 and TRBJ2-3; 7 nucleotides agree with TRBD2. The source of this sequence is an adult woman who had mild COVID-19 (a few samples of this study predate the infection). Cell type and time point are not known. The CDR3 nucleotides read TGTGCCTCCCGGGGTGGTAGCGGGAGCACAGATACGCAGTATTTT. Translated: CASRGGSGSTDTQYF.